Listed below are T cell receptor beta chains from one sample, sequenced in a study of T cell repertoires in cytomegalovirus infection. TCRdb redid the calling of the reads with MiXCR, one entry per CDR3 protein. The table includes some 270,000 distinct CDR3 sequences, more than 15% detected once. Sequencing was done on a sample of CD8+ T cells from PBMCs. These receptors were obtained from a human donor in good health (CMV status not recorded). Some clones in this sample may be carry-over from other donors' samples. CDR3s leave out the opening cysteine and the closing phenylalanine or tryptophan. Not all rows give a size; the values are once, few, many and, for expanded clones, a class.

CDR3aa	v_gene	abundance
ASSLTQGTDTQY	TRBV27	few
ASSPKDLRETQY	TRBV27	few
ASSLEGINSPLH	TRBV7-2	many
SARESLNTEAF	TRBV20-1	.
ASSPRGQGNYGYT	TRBV6-1	many
SAWGETYEQY	TRBV20-1	.
ATSGIETGGPFSQY	TRBV15	.
ASTSAREGHNEQF	TRBV19	.
SARRAVNSNQPQH	TRBV20-1	.
ASSYDGLASRELF	TRBV6-2/TRBV6-3	.
SARIRKNTEAF	TRBV20-1	.
ASARGQGNYEQY	TRBV23-1	few
ASSLDRRSSPGF	TRBV5-5	few
ATSRDWLGTGDVLT	TRBV15	few
ASSQESPWDTQY	TRBV4-1	few
ASSLGRGYSGNTIY	TRBV7-4	.
ASSSDTGTRYNEQF	TRBV6-2/TRBV6-3	many
ASSWQNTEAF	TRBV28	few
ASTSSGQGRGPGSDTQY	TRBV19	many
AGSGVPGEQY	TRBV5-6	.
ASSEGGNQPQH	TRBV7-9	few
ASSQDLWEKQY	TRBV14	few
ASSIPTAYYGYT	TRBV19	few
ASSMTGSPRYEQY	TRBV19	many
ASSPMGDRGPEGLPYEQY	TRBV7-9	few
ASSRTSGVTMSYNEQF	TRBV11-2	.
ASTRTDTEAF	TRBV6-1	few
ASSLLPVAGGLYNEQF	TRBV7-2	many
SARPPGVQETQY	TRBV20-1	.
ASSFNGAYEQY	TRBV27	.
ASSNGQGANYGYT	TRBV5-1	.
ASSEKGTASNQPQH	TRBV6-1	many
ASSLGLAGSNTGELF	TRBV5-5	.
ASSLNRGAGNEQF	TRBV7-3	many
ASSFRAGRSPSYEQY	TRBV6-1	many
SVEDLPHEQF	TRBV29-1	many
ASSLQGFFGTDTQY	TRBV11-1	few
ASSLRPQDGSYNEQF	TRBV11-3	.
AIRPGHADVGSYNEQF	TRBV10-3	few
ASSYRPKSFSGNTIY	TRBV6-8	.
ASSLQGFPEAF	TRBV5-6	few
ASNDGQLYNYGYT	TRBV2	.
ASSRTLAAIYNEQF	TRBV6-2/TRBV6-3	many
ASSEYFVGADTEAF	TRBV25-1	.
ASSLVISTFSGANVLT	TRBV7-6	many
ASSQRTGNYEQY	TRBV4-3	.
ASSSGRPQH	TRBV28	.
ASSPLGLAGTYNEQF	TRBV5-1	.
ASSFRREYNYGYT	TRBV5-5	.
ASSFGQGQQF	TRBV28	few
ASSLGGRGYNEQF	TRBV7-6	.
ASSQQGFQPQH	TRBV28	.
ASSSGTWNTGELF	TRBV7-9	few
SARDQLRPGGLGPYNEQF	TRBV20-1	.
ASSFSGGLSHQHNEQF	TRBV7-2	many